A single sample gave rise to the 14 T cell receptor beta chains below, sequenced in a study of blood T cell repertoires in COVID-19. Assay used: immunoSEQ multiplex PCR; TCRdb lists only in-frame clones, some missing. This table has about 150,000 clones, over 70% appearing once. The source material was peripheral blood. These receptor sequences come from a man aged 55 to 69 with acute or convalescent COVID-19.

The genes are TRBV10-1 and TRBJ1-6, with a tentative D call TRBD1 (6 bases). The CDR3 runs 18 residues. Looked up from germline, CDR1 is WNHNN and CDR2 is SYGVQD (reference sequence). Between the trimmed V and J ends, which lost 6 bases and 4 bases, there was a span of 22 bases. For the CDR3, the DNA is TGCGCCAGCAGGGCTCCGGGACACCGGAGATCTTATAATTCACCCCTCCACTTT. Amino acids: CASRAPGHRRSYNSPLHF.

The chain employs TRBV7-3 and TRBJ2-5; 8 bases map to TRBD2. CDR3 length: 17 residues. Germline V lookup: CDR1 SGHTA, CDR2 FQGTGA. V shed 0 bases, J shed 1 base, and the junction held 7 bases outside the gene matches. CDR3 bases: TGTGCCAGCAGCTTAACGTTGGTAGCGGGGCGCCAAGAGACCCAGTACTTC. It is translated as CASSLTLVAGRQETQYF.

The chain combines TRBV19 with TRBJ2-2, with a tentative D call TRBD2 (6 bases). The CDR3 consists of 13 residues. V dropped 5 bases and J dropped 6 bases, with 10 bases sitting between them. The germline gives CDR1 LNHDA, CDR2 SQIVND (reference sequence). Written as DNA, the CDR3 is TGTGCCAGTAGTCCCGGGGGTCCCGGGGAGCTGTTTTTT. Translated, it gives CASSPGGPGELFF.

The chain has TRBV28 and TRBJ1-1; 7 bases are a match to TRBD1. With 4 bases clipped from V and 5 bases from J, the junction kept 7 bases outside the gene matches. The CDR3 contains 14 residues. Germline V gives CDR1 MDHEN, CDR2 SYDVKM. CDR3 sequence: CASSSLGGQTEAFF. For the CDR3, the DNA is TGTGCCAGCAGTTCGCTAGGGGGCCAGACTGAAGCTTTCTTT. Full variable domain (rest looked up from reference TRBV28 and TRBJ1-1): DVKVTQSSRYLVKRTGEKVFLECVQDMDHENMFWYRQDPGLGLRLIYFSYDVKMKEKGDIPEGYSVSREKKERFSLILESASTNQTSMYLCASSSLGGQTEAFFGQGTRLTVV.

The chain has TRBV13 and TRBJ2-1, with 7 bases identical to TRBD2. Looked up from germline, CDR1 is PRHDT and CDR2 is FYEKMQ (reference sequence). J was trimmed by 5 bases and V by 1 base; bases with no gene match: 5. The CDR3 consists of 15 residues. CDR3 coding DNA: TGTGCCAGCAGCTTAGAGTGGCTAGCGGACAATGAGCAGTTCTTC. Translation gives CASSLEWLADNEQFF.

The gene calls are TRBV12-2 and TRBJ1-6. TRBV12-2 is labeled a pseudogene. The CDR3 length is 16 residues. Here the CDR3 reads CASWSPVHSYNSPLHF. In DNA, the CDR3 is TGTGCATCCTGGTCTCCGGTCCACTCCTATAATTCACCCCTCCACTTT.

The rearrangement uses TRBV18 and TRBJ1-5; possibly TRBD1 for D (5 bases). The CDR3 is 13 residues long. Per germline, CDR1 KGHSH and CDR2 LQKENI. Trimming took off 4 bases at V and 3 bases at J, with 7 bases between the two ends. In nucleotides, the CDR3 is TGTGCCAGCTCACAGGGGCTCAATCAGCCCCAGCATTTT. This codes for CASSQGLNQPQHF.

This rearrangement joins TRBV6-2 or TRBV6-3 to TRBJ1-3; 7 bases align to TRBD1. This CDR3 region has 16 residues. The V gene end was trimmed by 5 bases and the J gene end by 0 bases; junction bases not matched to a gene: 7. Per the germline V gene, CDR1 is MNHEY and CDR2 is SVGEGT. The CDR3 DNA is TGTGCCAGCAGTGCCCGGGACAGTAGCTCTGGAAACACCATATATTTT. Protein: CASSARDSSSGNTIYF.

The chain couples TRBV27 to TRBJ1-1; TRBD1 aligns across 7 bases. The V gene end was trimmed by 8 bases and the J gene end by 2 bases; junction bases not matched to a gene: 11. Germline CDR1 MNHEY, CDR2 SMNVEV (reference sequence). The CDR3 runs 15 residues. The CDR3 bases are TGTGCCAGCGCCTCCTCCGGGACAGCTAACACTGAAGCTTTCTTT. Translation: CASASSGTANTEAFF.

The chain has TRBV7-2 and TRBJ2-3; 7 bases agree with TRBD2. V dropped 5 bases and J dropped 5; count of bases not matched to a gene: 7. The CDR3 extends over 14 amino acids. CDR1 SGHTA and CDR2 FQGNSA come from the germline V gene. CDR3 sequence (DNA): TGTGCCAGCAGCCTCGGACTAGGACGAGATACGCAGTATTTT. Translating it yields CASSLGLGRDTQYF.

V is TRBV27 and J is TRBJ1-1; a weak D match, TRBD1 (6 bases). The CDR3 runs to 16 residues. Looked up from germline, CDR1 is MNHEY and CDR2 is SMNVEV (reference sequence). V shed 7 bases and J shed 0 bases, with 18 bases lying between them. In nucleotides, the CDR3 is TGTGCCAGCACCGCACCCCCAGGGGCCTTGAACACTGAAGCTTTCTTT. This encodes CASTAPPGALNTEAFF.

The gene calls are TRBV19 and TRBJ2-6; 7 bases align to TRBD1. The trim removed 6 bases at V and 0 bases at J, leaving 11 bases unmatched. The CDR3 extends over 18 amino acids. Germline V lookup: CDR1 LNHDA, CDR2 SQIVND (reference sequence). In DNA form, the CDR3 reads TGTGCCAGTAGACGACAGGGTCAAATGTCCTCTGGGGCCAACGTCCTGACTTTC. This encodes CASRRQGQMSSGANVLTF.

This clone has a handful of counts. The V and J genes are TRBV28 and TRBJ2-7; 7 positions match TRBD1. Trimming took 6 bases from V and 2 from J; bases not matched to a gene: 4. Germline V gene lookup returns CDR1 MDHEN and CDR2 SYDVKM. This CDR3 has 13 residues. This CDR3 is CASSRTGAYEQYF. The CDR3 bases are TGTGCCAGCAGCCGGACAGGAGCCTACGAGCAGTACTTC.

This chain links TRBV6-5 with TRBJ2-7; the D gene is possibly TRBD2 (7 bases). The CDR3 is made up of 12 amino acids. Germline V lookup: CDR1 MNHEY, CDR2 SVGAGI. V gave up 7 bases and J gave up 7 bases, with 14 bases separating them. The DNA for the CDR3 is TGTGCCAGCACGGGGGGCCCGGGGGAGCAGTACTTC. Protein: CASTGGPGEQYF.